A selection of T cell receptor beta chains follows, all from one sample in a study of blood T cell repertoires in COVID-19. The method was immunoSEQ multiplex PCR; TCRdb's version includes in-frame clones alone and lacks a portion of them. The table lists about 80,000 clones, less than 85% of them singletons, with 16% in the top ten. Specimen: peripheral blood. The receptors stem from a man aged 70 or older with active or convalescent COVID-19. Each CDR3 is given with its conserved first and last residue. D genes are given only for firm matches. Clone size is stated in some rows and not others, as once, few, many or a class when expanded.

d_call: .; j_call: TRBJ1-1; clone_size: .; v_call: TRBV18; cdr3_aa: CASSPQGGDTEAFF; cdr3_nt: TGTGCCAGCTCACCGCAAGGGGGGGACACTGAAGCTTTCTTT
d_call: .; j_call: TRBJ1-4; clone_size: .; v_call: TRBV7-9; cdr3_aa: CASSLSGRGEKLFF; cdr3_nt: TGTGCCAGCAGTTTATCCGGACGGGGTGAAAAACTGTTTTTT
d_call: TRBD1; j_call: TRBJ2-3; clone_size: few; v_call: TRBV18; cdr3_aa: CASWGQKGTDTQYF; cdr3_nt: TGTGCCAGCTGGGGACAGAAAGGCACAGATACGCAGTATTTT
d_call: .; j_call: TRBJ2-5; clone_size: .; v_call: TRBV29-1; cdr3_aa: CSVAQETQYF; cdr3_nt: TGCAGCGTTGCACAGGAGACCCAGTACTTC
d_call: .; j_call: TRBJ2-7; clone_size: .; v_call: TRBV19; cdr3_aa: CASKVSDSLYEQYF; cdr3_nt: TGTGCCAGTAAGGTATCGGACAGCCTTTACGAGCAGTACTTC
d_call: .; j_call: TRBJ1-3; clone_size: .; v_call: TRBV5-1; cdr3_aa: CASSLDSNGNTIYF; cdr3_nt: TGCGCCAGCAGCTTGGACAGTAATGGAAACACCATATATTTT
d_call: .; j_call: TRBJ1-4; clone_size: once; v_call: TRBV18; cdr3_aa: CASSPQGGTNEKLFF; cdr3_nt: TGTGCCAGCTCACCGCAGGGAGGAACTAATGAAAAACTGTTTTTT
d_call: TRBD2; j_call: TRBJ2-5; clone_size: once; v_call: TRBV5-1; cdr3_aa: CASSPGGERETQYF; cdr3_nt: TGCGCCAGCAGCCCGGGGGGAGAGAGAGAGACCCAGTACTTC
d_call: .; j_call: TRBJ1-1; clone_size: .; v_call: TRBV5-1; cdr3_aa: CASSPYSNTEAFF; cdr3_nt: TGCGCCAGCAGTCCCTACAGTAACACTGAAGCTTTCTTT
d_call: TRBD1; j_call: TRBJ2-5; clone_size: .; v_call: TRBV3-1/TRBV3-2; cdr3_aa: CASSQEQGIETQYF; cdr3_nt: TGTGCCAGCAGCCAAGAACAGGGGATAGAGACCCAGTACTTC
d_call: .; j_call: TRBJ1-3; clone_size: .; v_call: TRBV7-2; cdr3_aa: CASSLFPGGNTIYF; cdr3_nt: TGTGCCAGCAGCTTATTCCCTGGCGGGAACACCATATATTTT
d_call: .; j_call: TRBJ2-7; clone_size: .; v_call: TRBV6-5; cdr3_aa: CASSYSGGRLYEQYF; cdr3_nt: TGTGCCAGCAGTTACTCGGGGGGACGCCTCTACGAGCAGTACTTC
d_call: TRBD2; j_call: TRBJ2-7; clone_size: .; v_call: TRBV30; cdr3_aa: CAWSVSAGGRYEQYF; cdr3_nt: TGTGCCTGGAGTGTATCTGCGGGGGGGCGATACGAGCAGTACTTC
d_call: .; j_call: TRBJ2-5; clone_size: .; v_call: TRBV5-1; cdr3_aa: CASSLGTNQETQYF; cdr3_nt: TGCGCCAGCAGCCTCGGGACAAACCAAGAGACCCAGTACTTC
d_call: TRBD1; j_call: TRBJ2-1; clone_size: .; v_call: TRBV19; cdr3_aa: CASRPPGQGSAEQFF; cdr3_nt: TGTGCCAGTAGACCACCGGGACAGGGATCAGCTGAGCAGTTCTTC
d_call: .; j_call: TRBJ2-1; clone_size: .; v_call: TRBV28; cdr3_aa: CASTNARGNEQFF; cdr3_nt: TGTGCCAGCACCAATGCGAGAGGGAATGAGCAGTTCTTC
d_call: TRBD1; j_call: TRBJ2-1; clone_size: once; v_call: TRBV5-1; cdr3_aa: CASSSQQGDEQFF; cdr3_nt: TGCGCCAGCAGCTCGCAACAGGGGGATGAGCAGTTCTTC
d_call: .; j_call: TRBJ1-4; clone_size: .; v_call: TRBV28; cdr3_aa: CASSNRHAGEKLFF; cdr3_nt: TGTGCCAGCAGTAACAGGCACGCCGGTGAAAAACTGTTTTTT
d_call: .; j_call: TRBJ2-1; clone_size: .; v_call: TRBV30; cdr3_aa: CAWTLQSREQFF; cdr3_nt: TGTGCCTGGACTCTACAGTCTCGGGAGCAGTTCTTC
d_call: .; j_call: TRBJ2-7; clone_size: few; v_call: TRBV4-2; cdr3_aa: CASSPNLQGMNYEQYF; cdr3_nt: TGTGCCAGCAGCCCTAACTTACAGGGAATGAACTACGAGCAGTACTTC
d_call: .; j_call: TRBJ1-3; clone_size: few; v_call: TRBV4-1; cdr3_aa: CASSKQGPGDTIYF; cdr3_nt: TGCGCCAGCAGCAAGCAAGGACCGGGGGACACCATATATTTT
d_call: TRBD1; j_call: TRBJ2-4; clone_size: once; v_call: TRBV3-1/TRBV3-2; cdr3_aa: CASSVPQGGENIQYF; cdr3_nt: TGTGCCAGCAGCGTGCCACAGGGGGGAGAAAACATTCAGTACTTC
d_call: .; j_call: TRBJ1-4; clone_size: .; v_call: TRBV18; cdr3_aa: CASSSRPVLDSPSEKLFF; cdr3_nt: TGTGCCAGCTCATCTCGCCCCGTTCTCGACAGCCCCTCTGAAAAACTGTTTTTT
d_call: TRBD2; j_call: TRBJ2-1; clone_size: .; v_call: TRBV29-1; cdr3_aa: CSARPGLAGGGTYNEQFF; cdr3_nt: TGCAGCGCCAGGCCGGGACTAGCGGGGGGCGGAACTTACAATGAGCAGTTCTTC
d_call: .; j_call: TRBJ2-3; clone_size: .; v_call: TRBV3-1/TRBV3-2; cdr3_aa: CASSRQSTDTQYF; cdr3_nt: TGTGCCAGCAGCCGGCAGAGCACAGATACGCAGTATTTT
d_call: TRBD1; j_call: TRBJ1-5; clone_size: few; v_call: TRBV28; cdr3_aa: CASSPSDRGWNQPQHF; cdr3_nt: TGTGCCAGCAGTCCCTCCGACAGGGGTTGGAATCAGCCCCAGCATTTT
d_call: .; j_call: TRBJ1-3; clone_size: once; v_call: TRBV6-4; cdr3_aa: CASLGGRTGNTIYF; cdr3_nt: TGTGCCAGTTTGGGGGGGCGAACTGGAAACACCATATATTTT
d_call: .; j_call: TRBJ1-5; clone_size: .; v_call: TRBV28; cdr3_aa: CASRITDYSLNYQPQHF; cdr3_nt: TGTGCCAGCAGGATAACGGACTACTCACTAAATTATCAGCCCCAGCATTTT
d_call: .; j_call: TRBJ2-2; clone_size: .; v_call: TRBV12-3/TRBV12-4; cdr3_aa: CASTSKNTGELFF; cdr3_nt: TGTGCCAGCACGAGCAAGAACACCGGGGAGCTGTTTTTT
d_call: .; j_call: TRBJ2-3; clone_size: .; v_call: TRBV6-4; cdr3_aa: CASSSSAGTDTQYF; cdr3_nt: TGTGCCAGCAGTTCGAGTGCCGGCACAGATACGCAGTATTTT
d_call: TRBD2; j_call: TRBJ2-1; clone_size: .; v_call: TRBV24-1; cdr3_aa: CATSETGTSGGALNEQFF; cdr3_nt: TGTGCCACCAGTGAGACCGGGACTAGCGGGGGGGCCCTCAATGAGCAGTTCTTC
d_call: TRBD1; j_call: TRBJ1-2; clone_size: few; v_call: TRBV25-1; cdr3_aa: CASSRGQGGGYTF; cdr3_nt: TGTGCCAGCAGTCGTGGACAGGGGGGAGGCTACACCTTC
d_call: TRBD1; j_call: TRBJ1-2; clone_size: .; v_call: TRBV7-9; cdr3_aa: CASSLGDSYGYTF; cdr3_nt: TGTGCCAGCAGCTTAGGGGACAGTTATGGCTACACCTTC
d_call: TRBD2; j_call: TRBJ2-5; clone_size: few; v_call: TRBV5-1; cdr3_aa: CASSRGGLSVQETQYF; cdr3_nt: TGCGCCAGCAGCCGGGGGGGCCTCAGTGTCCAAGAGACCCAGTACTTC
d_call: TRBD2; j_call: TRBJ2-3; clone_size: once; v_call: TRBV5-4; cdr3_aa: CASSSGLAGGSDTQYF; cdr3_nt: TGTGCCAGCAGCTCGGGACTAGCGGGGGGTTCAGATACGCAGTATTTT
d_call: .; j_call: TRBJ2-5; clone_size: .; v_call: TRBV5-1; cdr3_aa: CASSLATSFQETQYF; cdr3_nt: TGCGCCAGCAGCTTGGCGACATCCTTTCAAGAGACCCAGTACTTC